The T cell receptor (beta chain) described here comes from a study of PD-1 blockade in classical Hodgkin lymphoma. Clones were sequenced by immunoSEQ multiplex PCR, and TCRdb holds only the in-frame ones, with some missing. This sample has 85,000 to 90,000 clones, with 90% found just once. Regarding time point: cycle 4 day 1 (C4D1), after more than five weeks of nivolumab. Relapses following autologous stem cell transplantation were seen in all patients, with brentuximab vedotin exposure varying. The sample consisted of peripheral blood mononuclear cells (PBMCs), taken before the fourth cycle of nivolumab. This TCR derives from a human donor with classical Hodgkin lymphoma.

The DNA for the CDR3 is TGCGCCTATCCGGGAGGGGTATTAGCTTTCTGGGACAATGAGCAGTTCTTC. It yields the protein CAYPGGVLAFWDNEQFF. The rearrangement links TRBV10-1 to TRBJ2-1, with 8 positions matching TRBD2. Trimming took 11 bases from V and 5 from J; bases not matched to a gene: 20. This CDR3 is built from 17 residues. Germline CDR1 reads WNHNN; CDR2 reads SYGVQD (reference sequence).